This T cell receptor (beta chain) was documented in a study of blood T cell repertoires in COVID-19. In the study overall: COVID-19 samples collected from the United States, Italy and Spain covered acute and convalescent phases.

Those enrolled in Seattle joined during active infection and were followed longitudinally afterward. V was trimmed by 4 bases and J by 9 bases, leaving 15 bases between them. The germline V gene has CDR1 GTSNPN and CDR2 SVGIG (reference sequence). The CDR3 runs to 12 residues. Per the authors' pipeline: Counts of nucleated cells, estimated from reference gene primer amplification, were obtained. Method: immunoSEQ multiplex PCR; TCRdb's copy keeps in-frame clones and lacks some. V and J calls and clone size are as listed in that table; D and trimming were resolved from the DNA. There are 200,000 or so clones in the sample; more than 85% occur only once, and 0.82% lies in the top ten.

The chain has TRBV30 and TRBJ1-1, with D maybe TRBD1 (5 bases). The TCR sequence derives from a man aged 55 to 70 with COVID-19, enrolled during active disease. Sequenced input: peripheral blood. The CDR3 DNA reads as TGTGCCTGGAACGTGGTGGGGGGGAAAGCTTTCTTT. It encodes CAWNVVGGKAFF.